This TCR beta chain was recovered during a study of response to subunit inactivated influenza vaccine. The CDR3 has 15 residues. As concerns this clonotype: The junction shows a germline mismatch at one end, possibly a read error.

TCRdb redid the calling of the RT-PCR reads with MiXCR, one entry per CDR3 protein. The data show roughly 620,000 distinct CDR3 sequences, about 11% seen once. These data were also filed under a second study, of T cells expressing NK-cell markers. That work states: For TCR beta, cDNA was produced by 5'RACE template switching with UMIs.

The receptor was isolated from a man aged 50 or older who received an inactivated influenza vaccine. J is TRBJ1-1 and V is TRBV12-3 or TRBV12-4; tentative D call: TRBD1 (6 bases). The sample was PBMCs from blood, taken on the day of vaccination. The CDR3 sequence: CAGSLVGGARTEAFF. CDR3 nucleotide sequence: TGTGCCGGCAGTTTAGTTGGGGGGGCAAGGACTGAAGCTTTCTTT.